Reported below is one T cell receptor (beta chain). This sample stems from a study of blood T cell repertoires in COVID-19. Study information: Sites in the United States, Italy and Spain provided acute and convalescent COVID-19 samples.

The authors' processing: Nucleated cell counts were estimated from reference gene primer amplification. TCRdb's copy holds only in-frame clones and misses some; the assay was immunoSEQ multiplex PCR. That table furnishes V, J and clone size, whereas the DNA furnished D and trimming. This sample has around 130,000 clones; around 86% occur once, and the top ten carry under 7%. Looked up from germline, CDR1 is SGHNT and CDR2 is YENEEA. V shed 6 bases and J shed 2 bases, with 11 bases lying between them. The CDR3 loop spans 14 amino acids. The sequencing input was peripheral blood. The rearrangement joins TRBV11-3 to TRBJ1-3; no clear D. The sequence was obtained from a human donor in a cohort sampled during active COVID-19. This CDR3 is CASSRGGPGNTIYF. CDR3 in DNA: TGTGCCAGCAGTCGGGGAGGCCCTGGAAACACCATATATTTT.